This T cell receptor (beta chain) was sequenced during a study of T cells in Graves' hyperthyroidism and ophthalmopathy. What was amplified from RNA transcripts were TCR beta CDR3 regions. A first-round RT-PCR of the TCR CDR3 used the HTBI primer set. From the multiplex PCR reads, TCRdb called clonotypes with MiXCR, one entry per CDR3 protein. The data show approximately 570,000 distinct CDR3 sequences, with less than 20% seen just once and 47% held by the top ten. Disease duration was under 3 months in the ophthalmopathy patients, who also had a Clinical Activity Score of at least 3 and a NOSPECS grade of at least 4. For the diagnoses, clinical symptoms, serum thyroxine and TRAb, thyroid ultrasound and orbital computed tomography were used. With respect to this clonotype: Its antigen remains unidentified.

Broader study findings: Most clonotypes that expanded in the thyroid above 0.001 also showed up in blood.

From germline, CDR1 is DFQATT and CDR2 SNEGSKA (reference sequence). The CDR3 totals 15 residues. The V gene end was trimmed by 1 base and the J gene end by 5 bases; junction bases not matched to a gene: 2. The clonotype originates from a man aged 40-55 years with Graves' ophthalmopathy. Sequencing input: blood. This chain uses TRBV20-1 with TRBJ2-1; the match to TRBD2 covers 13 bases. The CDR3 loop reads CSARVGTSGNNEQFF. The CDR3 DNA follows: TGCAGTGCTAGAGTGGGGACTAGCGGGAACAATGAGCAGTTCTTC.